One sample yielded the 3 T cell receptor beta chains listed below, sequenced in a study of CXCR3-negative and CXCR3-positive naive CD8 T cells. The study's findings and limits: CXCR3-positive naive cells had TRB CDR3s that were more hydrophobic than CXCR3-negative naive cells had.

These receptors' antigens are unknown. The libraries of TRB cDNA were prepared using 5' RACE with UMI labels. TCRdb reanalyzed the 5' RACE reads, giving one entry per CDR3 protein sequence and no DNA. This table holds under 75,000 distinct CDR3 sequences. Sequenced: naive CXCR3+ CD8+ T cells from blood. Subset described: CD45RO-CCR7+CD27+CD95- naive CD8+ T cells expressing CXCR3 (TNR3+). The receptors were gathered from a human donor in good health. Some clones in this sample may be carry-over from other donors' samples.

V and J are TRBV28 and TRBJ2-7. The CDR3 sequence is 13 residues long. Germline V gives CDR1 MDHEN, CDR2 SYDVKM. The CDR3 spells CASSFLRGYEQYF. The variable domain in full, completed from reference TRBV28 and TRBJ2-7, reads DVKVTQSSRYLVKRTGEKVFLECVQDMDHENMFWYRQDPGLGLRLIYFSYDVKMKEKGDIPEGYSVSREKKERFSLILESASTNQTSMYLCASSFLRGYEQYFGPGTRLTVT.

The V call is TRBV19, the J call TRBJ2-1. The germline gives CDR1 LNHDA, CDR2 SQIVND (reference sequence). CDR3 length: 13 residues. CDR3: CASISDLYNEQFF.

The CDR3 loop is CASRGTGVYGYTF. This chain joins TRBV9 and TRBJ1-2; TCRdb names TRBD1, which stays unverified in the absence of DNA. The CDR3 has 13 amino acids. CDR1 is SGDLS and CDR2 is YYNGEE in the germline V gene.